The present entry profiles one T cell receptor (beta chain) with its context. The antigen it recognizes is unknown. The input lacks base qualities; no much larger clone sits a single base away. The trial excluded patients who had a history of autoimmune disease or who were on systemic immunosuppression. Peripheral blood for TCR sequencing was collected from all dose cohorts at baseline, on cycle 4 day 1, and on cycle 7 day 1. Samples were obtained from an open-label, multicenter, first-in-human phase I dose-escalation trial of ivuxolimab. Adults with locally advanced or metastatic head and neck squamous cell, hepatocellular, melanoma or renal cell carcinoma were enrolled in the trial. Before TCR sequencing, CD4+ T cells and CD8+ T cells from peripheral blood were sorted into separate populations. This sample was included in a study of OX40 agonist ivuxolimab in advanced cancers. For the study in its entirety: Ivuxolimab was an agonistic, fully human IgG2 monoclonal antibody directed against OX40 (CD134), a costimulatory receptor. Intravenous ivuxolimab was administered to patients every 2 weeks at six dose levels: 0.01, 0.1, 0.3, 1.5, 3 and 10 mg/kg. Among the roughly 54 dose-escalation patients, approximately 20 had hepatocellular carcinoma, 15 or so melanoma, 9 renal cell carcinoma and 9 head and neck cancer. The dose-escalation cohort was 82.7% male with a mean age of about 65 years, ranging from about 20 to 85. Prior anti-PD-1, anti-PD-L1 or anti-CTLA-4 therapy was permitted, and checkpoint inhibitors had been received by around 39% of dose-escalation patients. Three dose-escalation patients achieved partial responses, one with hepatocellular carcinoma and two with cutaneous melanoma. Peripheral TCRbeta sequencing was intended to test whether TCR sequence diversity was altered and clonal T-cell expansion was caused by ivuxolimab. The paper covers the monotherapy dose-escalation part of the phase I ivuxolimab trial, which included N of about 50 patients. What the study reported, not specific to this receptor: Which antigens the clonally expanded peripheral T cells were specific for was not determined. Partial responders in the 0.1-3.0 mg/kg groups had among the lowest normalized peripheral clonal expansion, especially among CD8+ T cells. At doses of 0.1 to 3.0 mg/kg, clonal expansion of both CD4+ and CD8+ T cells in blood was seen between baseline and week 6. Low levels of normalized T-cell clonal expansion were also seen in some nonresponding patients. After ivuxolimab, more expanded clones were found on average in CD8+ T cells than in CD4+ T cells.

Genomic DNA was isolated from the sorted cells so that the TCRbeta CDR3 region could be sequenced. The immunoSEQ Assay was used for sequencing of TCRbeta CDR3 regions. Not all clones reach the TCRdb copy of this immuneACCESS table, which keeps in-frame sequences only. Checked studies attribute under half of the gap to unresolved V genes and leave the rest unexplained. The sample table records approximately 77,000 clones; about nine tenths of these occur just once. The leading ten clones occupy approximately 0.5% of the sample. The CDR3 spans 17 residues, from the cysteine through the phenylalanine. The kept DNA is CDR3 alone, 51 bases in frame from the first base.

Sample: CD4+ or CD8+ T cells sorted from blood, taken in a trial of the OX40 agonist ivuxolimab. The chain couples TRBV21-1 to TRBJ1-2; the listed D gene, TRBD1, was not tested against the DNA. TRBV21-1 is annotated as a pseudogene. The clonotype originates from an adult with an advanced solid tumor such as melanoma, head and neck, liver or kidney cancer. The CDR3 corresponds to CASSDGDRDKLHYGYTF. The nucleotide sequence reads as follows: TGTGCCAGCAGCGATGGCGACCGGGACAAACTTCACTATGGCTACACCTTC.